The rows below give T cell receptor beta chains drawn from one sample of a study of blood T cell repertoires in COVID-19. Profiled with immunoSEQ multiplex PCR; TCRdb holds only in-frame clones, not every one. The sample lists around 200,000 clones; around 88% were seen once. Sequencing used peripheral blood. The source of these receptors is a woman in her forties or fifties with acute or convalescent COVID-19. Each CDR3 is given without its conserved first and last residue. The order of the fields is J gene, V gene, CDR3 protein.

j_call: TRBJ2-3
v_call: TRBV28
cdr3_aa: ASSPGLAGVEADTQY

j_call: TRBJ1-6
v_call: TRBV7-9
cdr3_aa: ASSSKGHNSSPLH

j_call: TRBJ2-7
v_call: TRBV5-4
cdr3_aa: ASSLFPDSYEQY

j_call: TRBJ2-1
v_call: TRBV18
cdr3_aa: ASSPRRERGEQF

j_call: TRBJ1-2
v_call: TRBV29-1
cdr3_aa: SVDRVASYGYT

j_call: TRBJ2-7
v_call: TRBV19
cdr3_aa: ASSMTEDFYEQY

j_call: TRBJ2-5
v_call: TRBV3-1/TRBV3-2
cdr3_aa: ASSQLGPGETQY

j_call: TRBJ1-4
v_call: TRBV20-1
cdr3_aa: SASATGGTTNEKLF

j_call: TRBJ2-1
v_call: TRBV3-1/TRBV3-2
cdr3_aa: ASSRTSGSVNEQF

j_call: TRBJ2-3
v_call: TRBV28
cdr3_aa: ASSFDDRVSTDTQY

j_call: TRBJ2-3
v_call: TRBV27
cdr3_aa: ASSSRLAGGPDTQY

j_call: TRBJ2-2
v_call: TRBV7-2
cdr3_aa: ASSRGREAGELF

j_call: TRBJ1-3
v_call: TRBV2
cdr3_aa: ASSGDRVAGNTIY

j_call: TRBJ2-3
v_call: TRBV19
cdr3_aa: ASSTPGQGLDTQY

j_call: TRBJ1-5
v_call: TRBV7-8
cdr3_aa: ASSPGTGPHQPQH

j_call: TRBJ1-2
v_call: TRBV2
cdr3_aa: ASREGSTLNYGYT